A single sample gave rise to the 5 T cell receptor beta chains below, sequenced in a study of cytomegalovirus exposure and HLA in healthy donors (dated by TCRdb to the late 2010s). The library was built by means of the immunoSEQ multiplex PCR assay. For the multiplex PCR, a mixture combining 60 forward primers for TCR Vbeta segments and 13 reverse primers for TCR Jbeta segments was used. TCRdb provides this immuneACCESS table in a form limited to in-frame rearrangements. Some clones are lacking; in checked studies, under half of them reflect an unresolved V gene, and why the rest are absent is not known. This sample gives approximately 110,000 clones in total; nearly 15% of them show up just once. The ten largest make up around 0.9% of the sample. Sample: PBMCs. The receptors come from a female donor in good health and CMV-seronegative.

As DNA, the CDR3 is TGTGCCAGCAGCGCCGGACAGGGTTTGGGCAATCAGCCCCAGCATTTT. Translated, it gives CASSAGQGLGNQPQHF. The J gene is TRBJ1-5, the V gene TRBV7-9; 8 bases map to TRBD1. The germline gives CDR1 SEHNR, CDR2 FQNEAQ (reference sequence). The CDR3 totals 16 residues. V lost 5 bases and J lost 2; bases outside the gene matches: 8.

This clone was seen a few times. The gene calls are TRBV4-2 and TRBJ2-1; TRBD2 agrees at 8 bases. The CDR3 length is 15 residues. The junction had 6 bases not matched to a gene; V was cut back by 1 base and J by 7 bases. CDR1 LGHNA and CDR2 YNFKEQ come from the germline V gene. Here the CDR3 reads CASSQAGGPINEQFF. CDR3 DNA sequence: TGTGCCAGCAGCCAAGCGGGAGGGCCAATAAATGAGCAGTTCTTC.

This clone came up a few times. CDR3 sequence: CASSSQDRGGNSPLHF. The CDR3 nucleotides are TGTGCCAGCAGTTCCCAAGACAGGGGTGGAAATTCACCCCTCCACTTT. This chain joins TRBV28 and TRBJ1-6; 8 bases are a match to TRBD1. This CDR3 spans 16 amino acids. J lost 7 bases, V lost 4 bases, and 9 bases had no gene match. CDR1 and CDR2 (germline): MDHEN, SYDVKM.

This rearrangement joins TRBV6-6 to TRBJ2-2, with D perhaps TRBD1 (5 bases). The CDR3 contains 14 residues. CDR1 and CDR2 (germline): MNHNY, SVGAGI (reference sequence). V lost 0 bases and J 5 bases, leaving 7 bases between the germline ends. DNA of the CDR3: TGTGCCAGCAGTTACTCTAGGGGAACCGGGGAGCTGTTTTTT. Translating gives CASSYSRGTGELFF.

The genes are TRBV4-1 and TRBJ2-1, with a possible D match to TRBD2 (5 bases). With 4 bases removed from V and 3 bases from J, the gap between germline ends came to 19 bases. CDR1 and CDR2 from the germline V gene are MGHRA and YSYEKL. This CDR3 spans 17 amino acids. Written as DNA, the CDR3 is TGCGCCAGCAGCCTTGTCCCGGTGACTATGTTCTACAATGAGCAGTTCTTC. Encoded protein: CASSLVPVTMFYNEQFF.